These 23 T cell receptor beta chains originate from one sample sequenced in a study of blood T cell repertoires in COVID-19. The assay was immunoSEQ multiplex PCR, and TCRdb's table has in-frame clones only and misses some. The sample lists about 79,000 clones; 85% to 90% were seen once. Sequencing was done on a sample of peripheral blood. These receptors were taken from an older man with active or convalescent COVID-19.

This clone turned up a few times. The rearrangement links TRBV11-2 to TRBJ2-2; 13 bases are shared with TRBD2. The germline V gene has CDR1 SGHAT and CDR2 FQNNGV. Losses at the gene ends were 2 bases for V and 5 bases for J; bases not matched to a gene: 5. This CDR3 contains 17 residues. The CDR3 protein is CASSLRLAGGGTGELFF. The DNA of the CDR3 is TGTGCCAGCAGCTTACGACTAGCGGGAGGTGGAACCGGGGAGCTGTTTTTT.

The V gene is TRBV3-1 (or the pseudogene TRBV3-2), the J gene TRBJ1-2; 11 bases agree with TRBD1. In germline, CDR1 is LGHDT, CDR2 YNNKEL (reference sequence). V was pared by 5 bases and J by 8 bases, with 7 bases of the junction left unmatched. The CDR3 loop spans 14 amino acids. DNA for the CDR3: TGTGCCAGCAGCAGCGGACAGGGGGCAGGCGGCTACACCTTC. Amino acids: CASSSGQGAGGYTF.

The chain couples TRBV6-6 to TRBJ1-6, with 7 bases identical to TRBD1. This CDR3 spans 16 amino acids. Germline V CDR1 and CDR2: MNHNY, SVGAGI (reference sequence). Trimming took 5 bases from V and 4 from J; bases not matched to a gene: 8. The CDR3 DNA sequence: TGTGCCAGCAGTCGAACCGGGACAGTTTATAATTCACCCCTCCACTTT. This gives the protein CASSRTGTVYNSPLHF.

V usage is TRBV15 and J usage is TRBJ2-1; 12 bases are shared with TRBD2. This CDR3 has 15 residues. J lost 13 bases, V lost 0 bases, and 7 bases had no gene match. Germline CDR1 and CDR2: LNHNV and YYDKDF (reference sequence). This chain's CDR3 is CATSRDRGLAGAQFF. CDR3 coding DNA: TGTGCCACCAGCAGAGATCGGGGACTAGCGGGCGCCCAGTTCTTC.

The genes are TRBV3-1 (or the pseudogene TRBV3-2) and TRBJ2-7; weak D call: TRBD2 (7 bases). Germline V gene data show CDR1 as LGHDT and CDR2 as YNNKEL (reference sequence). CDR3 length: 13 amino acids. V was shortened by 0 bases and J by 12 bases, with 15 bases between the two germline ends. The DNA for the CDR3 is TGTGCCAGCAGCCAAGATAAAGGGGGAGGGAGGTACTTC. This encodes CASSQDKGGGRYF.

This chain joins TRBV10-2 and TRBJ2-3, with 9 bases aligning to TRBD2. V lost 3 bases to trimming and J lost 3 bases; unmatched junction nucleotides: 7. The CDR3 totals 16 residues. Germline V gene lookup returns CDR1 WSHSY and CDR2 SAAADI. DNA for the CDR3: TGCGCCAGCAGTGAAGGCGGGGGGGGGACGACAGATACGCAGTATTTT. This translates into CASSEGGGGTTDTQYF.

The chain employs TRBV15 and TRBJ2-5; the match to TRBD1 covers 11 bases. CDR1 and CDR2 (germline): LNHNV, YYDKDF (reference sequence). After removal of 5 bases from V and 2 bases from J, the junction contained 10 bases not matched to a gene. This CDR3 is 17 amino acids long. The CDR3 DNA sequence: TGTGCCACCAGCGGAATACCGGGACAGGGGGTTCAAGAGACCCAGTACTTC. It translates to CATSGIPGQGVQETQYF.

This chain connects TRBV18 to TRBJ2-6; TRBD2 might be the D (6 bases). CDR1 and CDR2 from the germline V gene are KGHSH and LQKENI. V lost 5 bases, J lost 0 bases, and 17 bases lay in between. The CDR3 has 18 residues. CDR3: CASSKPGLLSSGANVLTF. The CDR3 DNA sequence: TGTGCCAGCTCAAAGCCGGGACTCCTAAGCTCTGGGGCCAACGTCCTGACTTTC.

This clone was counted between two and nine times. The rearrangement joins TRBV2 to TRBJ1-2; the D is unclear. From germline, CDR1 is SNHLY and CDR2 FYNNEI. V was shortened by 1 base and J by 6 bases, with 3 bases between the two germline ends. The CDR3 sequence is 11 residues long. In DNA form, the CDR3 reads TGTGCCAGCAGTGAAGGAGATGGCTACACCTTC. This sequence encodes CASSEGDGYTF.

The chain recombines TRBV5-6 with TRBJ2-1, with TRBD1 matching 7 bases. The ends lost 4 bases at V and 3 bases at J; junction bases unmatched: 7. The length of the CDR3 is 15 residues. Per the germline V gene, CDR1 is SGHDT and CDR2 is YYEEEE. The CDR3 loop is CASSLPGGNYNEQFF. The CDR3 region has the DNA TGTGCCAGCAGCCTTCCAGGGGGTAACTACAATGAGCAGTTCTTC.

This sequence joins TRBV6-5 and TRBJ2-3; D possibly corresponds to TRBD2 (6 bases). CDR3 length equals 13 residues. The ends were cut back, 8 bases at V and 4 bases at J, with 13 bases in the middle. Per germline, CDR1 MNHEY and CDR2 SVGAGI. The CDR3 DNA sequence: TGTGCCAGCCGGACGCCTAGCGCAGATACGCAGTATTTT. Encoded protein: CASRTPSADTQYF.

The chain links TRBV2 to TRBJ1-5; 7 nucleotides line up with TRBD1. The length of the CDR3 is 15 residues. Per germline, CDR1 SNHLY and CDR2 FYNNEI. V lost 6 bases, J lost 0 bases, and 5 bases stayed unmatched. The CDR3 DNA is TGTGCCAGCAGGGAACAGGGGTTTAGCAATCAGCCCCAGCATTTT. Translated: CASREQGFSNQPQHF.

The CDR3 sequence: CASSLVVGVGSNEQFF. The CDR3, as DNA: TGCGCCAGCAGCTTGGTAGTGGGAGTTGGATCCAATGAGCAGTTCTTC. V usage is TRBV5-1 and J usage is TRBJ2-1; D is perhaps TRBD2 (5 bases). Trimming stripped 0 bases from V and 6 bases from J, with 16 bases between. Germline lookup yields CDR1 SGHRS and CDR2 YFSETQ. The CDR3 is made up of 16 amino acids.

V is TRBV18 and J is TRBJ1-1, with TRBD1 matching over 8 bases. CDR1 KGHSH and CDR2 LQKENI come from the germline V gene. J was trimmed by 0 bases and V by 6 bases; bases with no gene match: 9. The CDR3 is 16 residues long. CDR3 in amino acids: CASSAGGPGLNTEAFF. The CDR3 DNA reads TGTGCCAGCTCGGCAGGGGGCCCCGGACTGAACACTGAAGCTTTCTTT.

The chain uses TRBV29-1 and TRBJ2-1; 7 positions match TRBD1. Unmatched junction bases numbered 7, after V lost 4 bases and J lost 7 bases. Germline V lookup: CDR1 SQVTM, CDR2 ANQGSEA. There are 13 residues in the CDR3. DNA for the CDR3: TGCAGCGTTGGACAGGGAAGAATGAATGAGCAGTTCTTC. This sequence encodes CSVGQGRMNEQFF.

This sequence joins TRBV7-9 and TRBJ2-1, with 15 bases fitting TRBD2. V dropped 6 bases and J dropped 8; count of bases not matched to a gene: 5. The CDR3 totals 15 residues. CDR1 is SEHNR and CDR2 is FQNEAQ in the germline V gene (reference sequence). Here the CDR3 DNA reads TGTGCCAGCAGACAGGGACTAGCGGGAGGCGATGAGCAGTTCTTC. Amino acid sequence: CASRQGLAGGDEQFF.

V usage is TRBV2 and J usage is TRBJ1-1; D not certain. In germline, CDR1 is SNHLY, CDR2 FYNNEI. V lost 4 bases and J lost 5, with 8 bases in between. The CDR3 runs to 12 residues. The CDR3 sequence is CASSVTGTEAFF. For the CDR3, the DNA is TGTGCCAGCAGTGTGACGGGGACTGAAGCTTTCTTT.

The chain combines TRBV19 with TRBJ1-2; the match to TRBD1 covers 9 bases. This CDR3 comprises 14 residues. Germline V lookup: CDR1 LNHDA, CDR2 SQIVND (reference sequence). The trim removed 7 bases at V and 8 bases at J, leaving 11 bases unmatched. The DNA of the CDR3 is TGTGCCAGTATGAGCGAACAGGGGGCGAGGGGCTACACCTTC. The encoded protein is CASMSEQGARGYTF.

This chain joins TRBV19 and TRBJ1-1, with a tentative D call TRBD1 (6 bases). With 5 bases removed from V and 1 base from J, the gap between germline ends came to 17 bases. CDR3 size: 16 residues. Germline V gene sequence: CDR1 LNHDA, CDR2 SQIVND (reference sequence). The CDR3 spells CASSVRTGTPNTEAFF. CDR3 bases: TGTGCCAGTAGTGTCAGAACCGGGACACCGAACACTGAAGCTTTCTTT.

The rearrangement uses TRBV19 and TRBJ2-1, with 15 bases fitting TRBD2. The CDR3 is 16 amino acids. The germline gives CDR1 LNHDA, CDR2 SQIVND (reference sequence). The ends lost 4 bases at V and 9 bases at J; junction bases unmatched: 7. The chain's CDR3 is CASSTSGTSGRSEQFF. The CDR3 DNA reads as TGTGCCAGTAGTACCTCCGGGACTAGCGGGAGGAGTGAGCAGTTCTTC.

Here the CDR3 reads CASSPPFPGQVNYGYTF. In DNA form, the CDR3 reads TGTGCCAGCTCACCACCTTTCCCGGGACAGGTGAACTATGGCTACACCTTC. The gene calls are TRBV18 and TRBJ1-2; 8 bases fit TRBD1. The CDR3 has 17 amino acids. Losses at the gene ends were 0 bases for V and 2 bases for J; bases not matched to a gene: 8. Germline CDR1 KGHSH, CDR2 LQKENI.

In its sample, this clone was seen once. The chain employs TRBV9 and TRBJ1-6, with TRBD1 matching over 7 bases. This CDR3 spans 19 amino acids. The germline V gene has CDR1 SGDLS and CDR2 YYNGEE. The V segment lost 3 bases and the J segment 0 bases; nucleotides outside the gene matches: 12. As DNA, the CDR3 is TGTGCCAGCAGCGATGGCCCTCCGGGACAGAGCTCCTATAATTCACCCCTCCACTTT. Protein sequence: CASSDGPPGQSSYNSPLHF.

This clone occurred once. This chain's CDR3 is CASIDRGLANTGELFF. As DNA, the CDR3 is TGTGCCAGTATAGACAGGGGCCTCGCGAACACCGGGGAGCTGTTTTTT. The chain uses TRBV19 and TRBJ2-2, with 8 bases aligning to TRBD1. The CDR3 runs 16 residues. The germline CDR1 and CDR2 sequences are LNHDA and SQIVND (reference sequence). J lost 0 bases, V lost 7 bases, and 7 bases had no gene match. The variable domain in full, with the rest retrieved from reference TRBV19 and TRBJ2-2, is DGGITQSPKYLFRKEGQNVTLSCEQNLNHDAMYWYRQDPGQGLRLIYYSQIVNDFQKGDIAEGYSVSREKKESFPLTVTSAQKNPTAFYLCASIDRGLANTGELFFGEGSRLTVL.